The clone carrying this T cell receptor (beta chain) has a handful of counts. What it recognizes is unknown. This sample was included in a study of early T cells in non-severe SARS-CoV-2 infection. As for the study in general: From unsorted whole blood, bulk RNA was sequenced, and the chains remained unpaired.

Germline trimming cut 4 bases from V and 0 bases from J; bases unmatched to any gene: 15. In germline, CDR1 is SGHNT, CDR2 YYREEE (reference sequence). The CDR3 is made up of 19 amino acids. Study outcomes and limitations: In VDJdb matching, anti-spike CD8 responses were favored while private and CD4 specificities went missing.

Unique molecular identifiers were attached to individual cDNA molecules. Via MiXCR, TCRdb re-called the 5' RACE reads, giving one row per CDR3 protein. The sample lists tens of thousands of distinct CDR3 sequences, 8.5% to 10% occurring once. The chain is built from TRBV5-4 and TRBJ1-4, with 7 nucleotides matching TRBD1. This TCR was recovered from an adult who was a healthcare worker with PCR-confirmed SARS-CoV-2 infection or an uninfected control (not recorded which). The specimen sequenced was whole blood. The CDR3 is CASSGSAGQQLATNEKLFF. For the CDR3, the DNA is TGTGCCAGCAGCGGAAGTGCGGGACAGCAGCTTGCAACTAATGAAAAACTGTTTTTT. Full variable domain (remainder filled in from reference TRBV5-4 and TRBJ1-4): ETGVTQSPTHLIKTRGQQVTLRCSSQSGHNTVSWYQQALGQGPQFIFQYYREEENGRGNFPPRFSGLQFPNYSSELNVNALELDDSALYLCASSGSAGQQLATNEKLFFGSGTQLSVL.